Below, 3 T cell receptor beta chains from the same sample are listed, as sequenced in a study of human T cells and chemical hapten exposure. From the RACE reads, TCRdb called clonotypes with MiXCR, one entry per CDR3 protein. This sample carries 50,000 to 75,000 distinct CDR3 sequences, approximately 9.9% of them seen once, and the ten largest clones take around 2.1%. Stated time point: patch test 3, about 24 weeks after DPC sensitization. Noted treatment: therapeutic diphenylcyclopropenone sensitization with weekly scalp DPC. Sequences were derived from whole blood, sampled in connection with sensitization to the hapten diphenylcyclopropenone (DPC). These receptors all stem from a woman aged 25 to 39 with alopecia areata. Some clones in this sample may be carry-over from other donors' samples.

V is TRBV7-2 and J is TRBJ1-1; 7 nucleotides line up with TRBD1. The CDR3 is 13 amino acids. In germline, CDR1 is SGHTA, CDR2 FQGNSA. The junction had 7 bases not matched to a gene; V was cut back by 5 bases and J by 7 bases. The CDR3 protein is CASSRTTGNEAFF. The CDR3 DNA sequence: TGTGCCAGCAGCCGGACGACAGGGAATGAAGCTTTCTTT.

This clonotype was seen repeatedly, ten times or more. CDR3 protein: CASSLAPTDRANTEAFF. CDR3 DNA sequence: TGTGCCAGCAGCTTAGCCCCAACGGACAGGGCGAACACTGAAGCTTTCTTT. The rearrangement uses TRBV7-6 and TRBJ1-1; 8 bases align to TRBD1. This CDR3 is built from 17 residues. CDR1 SGHVS and CDR2 FNYEAQ come from the germline V gene. Unmatched junction bases numbered 7, after V lost 0 bases and J lost 1 base.

The genes are TRBV6-2 or TRBV6-3 and TRBJ2-5, with a possible D match to TRBD1 (6 bases). The V gene lost 6 bases and the J gene lost 2 bases, with 10 bases spanning the gap. From germline, CDR1 is MNHEY and CDR2 SVGEGT. This CDR3 has 13 residues. CDR3 amino acids: CASRNTGQETQYF. The CDR3 DNA sequence: TGTGCCAGCAGAAACACAGGGCAAGAGACCCAGTACTTC.